This T cell receptor (beta chain) was observed in a study of T cells in Graves' hyperthyroidism and ophthalmopathy. Study-wide context: Peripheral blood was acquired at first diagnosis, ahead of any therapy whatsoever.

The germline gives CDR1 SGHRS, CDR2 YFSETQ. The CDR3 runs to 16 residues. The J segment lost 3 bases and the V segment lost 0 bases, leaving 9 bases of the junction unmatched. Study results and limitations: Blood also carried most thyroid clonotypes expanded above 0.001.

An absence of ophthalmopathy progression within 18 months meant stable Graves' hyperthyroidism. Amplification yielded TCR beta CDR3 regions, with RNA transcripts as the source. RT-PCR in the first round (using the HTBI primer set) targeted the TCR CDR3. In TCRdb, the multiplex PCR reads were re-called with MiXCR into one record per CDR3 protein. The sample includes approximately 400,000 distinct CDR3 sequences, about 15% of them seen just once. As concerns this clonotype: Its cognate antigen is unknown.

The sequence was obtained from a young woman with Graves' hyperthyroidism. The V call is TRBV5-1, the J call TRBJ2-7; 7 bases map to TRBD2. The sequenced material came from blood. The CDR3 nucleotides read TGCGCCAGCAGCTTGGCGGGCGGGAGCGTAGGCTACGAGCAGTACTTC. Its protein product is CASSLAGGSVGYEQYF.